This is a list of T cell receptor beta chains from one sample in a study of T-cell reconstitution after alpha-beta-depleted transplantation in children. TCRdb itself ran the PCR reads through MiXCR, one entry per CDR3 protein. The data hold hundreds of thousands of distinct CDR3 sequences, with about 12% observed a single time. Sequencing used PBMCs from the stem cell graft donor, obtained from the stem cell graft. The receptors shown here come from a human donor who donated a stem cell graft to a child with combined immunodeficiency. Both conserved end residues are part of each CDR3. A D gene is named only where the DNA matches it firmly. A clone size is listed for some rows: how often the clone was seen (once, few, many), or a class if it is expanded.

clone_size | d_call | j_call | v_call | cdr3_nt | cdr3_aa
. | . | TRBJ2-7 | TRBV7-7 | TGTGCTAGCAGCTTAGCTAACCGGCAGGGGAAGCGTACGGCCGAGCAGTACTTC | CASSLANRQGKRTAEQYF
. | . | TRBJ2-3 | TRBV12-3/TRBV12-4 | TGTGCCAGCAGTTCAGTAGTGGGGCTACCTAGCACAGATACGCAGTATTTT | CASSSVVGLPSTDTQYF
. | . | TRBJ1-5 | TRBV6-4 | TGTGCCCGCAGACAGTGGGGGGATACCTACAGCAATCAGCCCCAGCATTTT | CARRQWGDTYSNQPQHF
many | . | TRBJ1-4 | TRBV12-3/TRBV12-4 | TGTGCCAGCAGTCCCTTGGACAGCTTCATGTTTTTT | CASSPLDSFMFF
many | TRBD2 | TRBJ2-1 | TRBV4-3 | TGCGCCAGCAGCCAAGGGGAGGGATCGTGGGTTTTCTTC | CASSQGEGSWVFF
many | TRBD2 | TRBJ2-1 | TRBV12-3/TRBV12-4 | TGTGCCAGCAGTTTACGGCTAGCGGGGCCATTCAATGAGCAGTTCTTC | CASSLRLAGPFNEQFF
. | . | TRBJ2-6 | TRBV11-2 | TGTGCCAGCAGCTTACAAGTTAGCACATCCGGGGCCAACGTCCTGACTTTC | CASSLQVSTSGANVLTF
few | TRBD2 | TRBJ2-3 | TRBV2 | TGTGCCAGCAGTGAAGCGCTTCTAGCGGGGAACACAGATACGCAGTATTTT | CASSEALLAGNTDTQYF
few | TRBD1 | TRBJ2-1 | TRBV27 | TGTGCCAGCAGTTCCCGACAGGGCCCCCAATTCTTC | CASSSRQGPQFF
few | . | TRBJ2-1 | TRBV7-2 | TGTGCCAGCAGCTTAGGGTGGGCCAGGCCCTACAATGAGCAGTTCTTC | CASSLGWARPYNEQFF
. | . | TRBJ1-6 | TRBV6-6 | TGTGCCGGGGGATCACCCCTCCACTTT | CAGGSPLHF